The TCR beta chain under discussion was sequenced for a study of technical replicates of blood from a few donors. Repertoires were generated with immunoSEQ multiplex PCR, while TCRdb's copy carries only in-frame clones and drops some. The data contain some 94,000 clones, about 95% of them singletons. The CDR3 runs 16 residues. Germline V gives CDR1 MDHEN, CDR2 SYDVKM. J lost 0 bases, V lost 5 bases, and 6 bases had no gene match. The source material was T cells isolated from PBMCs. The genes are TRBV28 and TRBJ2-3, with TRBD2 identical over 9 bases. This clonotype originated in a human donor in good health. The CDR3 DNA sequence: TGTGCCAGCAGTGGCTCGACTAGCGGTAGCACAGATACGCAGTATTTT. It codes for CASSGSTSGSTDTQYF.